These 11 T cell receptor beta chains were all obtained from the same sample, sequenced in a study of blood T cells in healthy people across ages. Alongside a J-beta primer mix, a sample-barcoded 5' primer served in a second PCR lasting about 6 to 12 cycles. TCRdb used MiXCR to reprocess the 5' RACE reads, holding one entry per CDR3 protein. Of 750,000 to 850,000 distinct CDR3 sequences listed, 25% are singletons. The same specimen was also included in a second study, on T cells of mothers and their children.

What was sequenced was blood. The receptors here all came from a boy aged 5 to 17 in good health.

In DNA, the CDR3 is TGTGCCACCCAGACAGAGCCCAATGAGCAGTTCTTC. Amino acids: CATQTEPNEQFF. This chain joins TRBV2 and TRBJ2-5, with D possibly being TRBD1 (5 bases). The DNA end favors TRBJ2-1, so the J call may be wrong. The CDR3 extends over 12 amino acids. Germline lookup yields CDR1 SNHLY and CDR2 FYNNEI.

The chain carries TRBV11-3 and TRBJ2-2; a possible D gene is TRBD1 (6 bases). V was pared by 4 bases and J by 6 bases, with 9 bases between. The CDR3 extends over 13 amino acids. Germline assignment: CDR1 SGHNT and CDR2 YENEEA. The CDR3 spells CASSSGAPGELFF. The CDR3 nucleotides read TGTGCCAGCAGCTCAGGGGCCCCCGGGGAGCTGTTTTTT.

This clonotype was observed a handful of times. V is TRBV5-1 and J is TRBJ2-1; D is unresolved. Trimming shortened V by 0 bases and J by 9 bases, and 4 bases separated the two germline ends. The CDR3 is made up of 11 amino acids. Germline-derived CDR1 and CDR2 are SGHRS and YFSETQ. CDR3 DNA sequence: TGCGCCAGCAGCTTGGACATTGAGCAGTTCTTC. It codes for CASSLDIEQFF.

This clonotype has a count of ten or more. The chain is built from TRBV4-1 and TRBJ2-1; weak D call: TRBD1 (5 bases). Looked up from germline, CDR1 is MGHRA and CDR2 is YSYEKL. This CDR3 has 15 residues. V was trimmed by 0 bases and J by 4 bases, leaving 10 bases between them. CDR3 nucleotide sequence: TGCGCCAGCAGCCAAGATCCAGCAGGGTACAATGAGCAGTTCTTC. Protein product: CASSQDPAGYNEQFF.

The chain employs TRBV7-2 and TRBJ2-2; possible D gene TRBD2, 7 bases. V lost 2 bases and J lost 4, with 11 bases in between. From germline, CDR1 is SGHTA and CDR2 FQGNSA. The CDR3 is 15 amino acids. For the CDR3, the DNA is TGTGCCAGCAGCTTACTCGGGGGGCCCACCGGGGAGCTGTTTTTT. Its translation is CASSLLGGPTGELFF.

This clonotype was picked up a small number of times. The chain employs TRBV4-1 and TRBJ1-2; 11 bases match TRBD1. The CDR3 is made up of 16 amino acids. The germline gives CDR1 MGHRA, CDR2 YSYEKL. With 2 bases clipped from V and 4 bases from J, the junction kept 6 bases outside the gene matches. CDR3 region: CASSQPGQGVSYGYTF. The CDR3 bases are TGCGCCAGCAGCCAACCGGGACAGGGGGTCAGCTATGGCTACACCTTC.

This clonotype has only a few counts. The chain has TRBV20-1 and TRBJ2-5, with 7 bases fitting TRBD2. The germline gives CDR1 DFQATT, CDR2 SNEGSKA (reference sequence). The V segment lost 0 bases and the J segment 4 bases; nucleotides outside the gene matches: 8. The length of the CDR3 is 15 residues. The CDR3 loop is CSARDSVWGGETQYF. The CDR3 DNA is TGCAGTGCTAGAGATTCGGTCTGGGGGGGAGAGACCCAGTACTTC.

The CDR3 sequence: CSAQGGGGNEQFF. DNA for the CDR3: TGCAGTGCTCAGGGCGGTGGAGGTAATGAGCAGTTCTTC. The chain has TRBV20-1 and TRBJ2-1; D possibly uses TRBD1 or TRBD2 (5 bases each). Germline V CDR1 and CDR2: DFQATT, SNEGSKA (reference sequence). Trimming took off 5 bases at V and 7 bases at J, with 15 bases between the two ends. This CDR3 spans 13 amino acids.

The rearrangement uses TRBV18 and TRBJ2-2; D uncertain. Trimming took 1 base from V and 4 from J, leaving 10 bases between them. Per the germline V gene, CDR1 is KGHSH and CDR2 is LQKENI. CDR3 length: 15 residues. The CDR3, as DNA: TGTGCCAGCTCACCACAGTTTCCAGGCACCGGGGAGCTGTTTTTT. As protein: CASSPQFPGTGELFF.

The V and J genes are TRBV6-1 and TRBJ2-7, with TRBD1 matching over 7 bases. Per germline, CDR1 MNHNS and CDR2 SASEGT. Unmatched junction bases numbered 8, after V lost 5 bases and J lost 4 bases. The CDR3 runs 14 residues. CDR3 DNA sequence: TGTGCCAGCAGTCCCCTCGACAGGGCTTACGAGCAGTACTTC. Translation gives CASSPLDRAYEQYF.

V gene TRBV20-1 combines with J gene TRBJ2-1; D not certain. V was pared by 0 bases and J by 6 bases, with 15 bases between. The CDR3 extends over 15 amino acids. From germline, CDR1 is DFQATT and CDR2 SNEGSKA (reference sequence). In DNA form, the CDR3 reads TGCAGTGCTAGAGATCGGTCACCGGCCACCAATGAGCAGTTCTTC. Protein product: CSARDRSPATNEQFF.